This T cell receptor (beta chain) came from a study of naive and memory T cell subsets. Study observations and caveats: Especially in CD8 cells, naive repertoires contained a few larger clonotypes, possibly CD45RA-re-expressing memory cells.

Per the germline V gene, CDR1 is LGHDT and CDR2 is YNNKEL (reference sequence). Unmatched junction bases numbered 7, after V lost 4 bases and J lost 2 bases. The CDR3 has 15 amino acids. This clonotype was counted at least ten times. Its antigen is unknown. An equimolar mix of two oligonucleotides served as the beta constant-region primer for TRBC1 and TRBC2. The ligated cDNA underwent four PCR rounds using SP2 and nested alpha and beta constant-region primers. TCRdb itself ran the UMI-ligation and nested PCR reads through MiXCR, one entry per CDR3 protein. The table includes under 150,000 distinct CDR3 sequences, approximately 20% detected once. Sequential positive selection took CD4 T cells first, then CD8 T cells.

The material sequenced was naive CD8+ T cells from blood. This chain links TRBV3-1 with TRBJ2-5, with 7 bases aligning to TRBD1. This TCR was recovered from a human donor in good health. The CDR3 DNA sequence: TGTGCCAGCAGCCGTTACAGGGGCAGACAAGAGACCCAGTACTTC. Encoded protein: CASSRYRGRQETQYF.